This T cell receptor beta chain is drawn from a study of shared clonotypes between healthy human individuals. Study results and limitations: Sampling involved blood alone; tissue repertoires likely differ. A small donor pool kept down the genetic and exposure-history diversity that was represented.

For this clone: No antigen is known for it.

CDR3 length: 18 amino acids. Trimming removed 5 bases at V and 3 bases at J, with 23 bases between. Germline loops: CDR1 MNHEY, CDR2 SMNVEV (reference sequence). All donors qualified as healthy HIV-negative adults and had experienced no recent acute infections or vaccinations. TCRdb keeps only in-frame clones here, not all; method: immunoSEQ multiplex PCR. The sample lists some 500,000 clones, about 80% seen once, with approximately 12% in the top ten. The sequence was collected from a woman aged 40 to 50 in good health. Some clones in this sample may be carry-over from other donors' samples. V is TRBV27 and J is TRBJ1-5; a possible D gene is TRBD1 (6 bases). What was sequenced was PBMCs. The CDR3 DNA sequence: TGTGCCAGCAGTCCCCTCGGACAGTACGGCTTGCTCAATCAGCCCCAGCATTTT. Its protein product is CASSPLGQYGLLNQPQHF.